The entry below gives a single TCR beta chain sequence along with its context. Enrolled during active infection, Seattle patients were then followed longitudinally. V dropped 8 bases and J dropped 4; count of bases not matched to a gene: 10. The germline V gene has CDR1 SQVTM and CDR2 ANQGSEA. The CDR3 sequence is 14 residues long. These data originate in a study of blood T cell repertoires in COVID-19. About the study: Both acute and convalescent COVID-19 samples were obtained from the United States, Italy and Spain.

Per the original data handling: Estimation of nucleated cell counts relied on the amplification of reference gene primers. Only in-frame clones appear in the TCRdb table, and some are missing; sequencing was by immunoSEQ multiplex PCR. V and J calls and clone size are as listed in that table; D and trimming were resolved from the DNA. The sample carries around 18,000 clones, under 85% recorded once. The chain is built from TRBV29-1 and TRBJ2-5; TRBD1 aligns across 10 bases. The origin of this receptor is a man between 65 and 80 years old with COVID-19, enrolled during active disease. The specimen sequenced was peripheral blood. The CDR3 DNA sequence: TGCAGCTCGCTCCGGGACAGGGGTGTAGAGACCCAGTACTTC. Protein sequence: CSSLRDRGVETQYF.